This TCR beta chain is drawn from a study of blood T cell repertoires in COVID-19 (dated by TCRdb to the early 2020s). A note on the overall study: Samples from collaborators originated in the United States, Italy and Spain and spanned both the acute and convalescent phases of COVID-19. The prospective study material was composed of cDNA or gDNA derived from T cells, B-cell-depleted T cells, or PBMCs. Subjects who had been exposed to COVID-19, were actively infected with it, or had recovered from it provided the deeply sampled blood TCRbeta repertoires that made up the dataset. The repertoires were released in a freely available public database intended as a resource for research on the immune response to SARS-CoV-2. The samples were drawn from the first 160 participants of the ongoing ImmuneRACE study and from 1,254 subjects provided by 6 global collaborators. The sample metadata nearly always contained a de-identified subject ID, COVID-19 status, age in years and sex. Where available, HLA class I and class II types were obtained from metadata supplied by the sample provider rather than from assay-based typing.

One collaborating source in Seattle enrolled patients during active infection and followed them longitudinally through the course of disease. Each collaborating institution followed its own protocols to collect whole blood in K2EDTA tubes. For TCRbeta analysis, collaborator samples were shipped as frozen whole blood, as isolated PBMCs, or as DNA extracted from either sample type. About this clone: The antigen this receptor binds is unknown. No base-level quality is on record; no much larger clone is a single base apart.

TCRbeta CDR3 regions were amplified from genomic DNA using the immunoSEQ Assay, a bias-controlled multiplex PCR. On the authors' methods: The number of nucleated cells in each sample was estimated by amplification of reference gene primers within the assay. To quantify the absolute abundance of each unique TCRbeta CDR3 rearrangement, sequence reads were collapsed and filtered. For each sample, productive Simpson clonality was calculated as the square root of Simpson's diversity index over productive rearrangements. The table was pulled from immuneACCESS by TCRdb, which kept in-frame rearrangements only. Such tables lose some clones; where checked, under half of the loss comes from unresolved V genes, and the rest has no known cause. V and J calls and clone size come straight from that table; D and trimming were deduced from the DNA. For this sample the table gives 300,000 to 350,000 clones, of which roughly 87% were detected only once. The ten largest clones represent about 3.9% of the sample.

Overall results and qualifications from the work: The amount of clinical and demographic metadata varied by source and participant and was provided uncurated.

V is shortened by 2 bases, J by 5 bases, and the region joining them spans 21 bases. The germline V gene encodes CDR1 LNHNV and CDR2 YYDKDF (reference sequence). From the cysteine through the phenylalanine, the CDR3 covers 17 amino acids. Of the read, only the CDR3 DNA is kept; its 51 bases are in frame from base 1. What was sequenced was peripheral blood. The chain joins TRBV15 to TRBJ1-2; TRBD1 might be the D gene, on 5 matching bases. This receptor was obtained from a woman aged 60-75 years with COVID-19, enrolled during active disease. The DNA sequence reads TGTGCCACCAGCAGATTGTCCCCGATTGGCGGACAATATGGCTACACCTTC. Protein translation: CATSRLSPIGGQYGYTF.